The T cell receptor beta chain described here comes from a study of cytomegalovirus exposure and HLA in healthy donors. Study conclusions and caveats: Certain sequence variants were highly shared and formed a cluster, and this cluster was likely a sequencing artifact. Productive rates of about 87% or about 30% were seen for most TCR beta V segments in an earlier analysis.

In the case of this clone: Its antigen is unidentified.

V lost 3 bases to trimming and J lost 3 bases; unmatched junction nucleotides: 8. Germline CDR1 and CDR2: MDHEN and SYDVKM. The CDR3 covers 16 residues. The study ran its PCR with 60 Vbeta and 13 Jbeta primers. The data were produced by immunoSEQ multiplex PCR, yet TCRdb's version contains in-frame clones alone and is incomplete. The sample has about 70,000 clones; 70% to 90% are singletons. Specimen: PBMCs. The receptor was isolated from a woman in her 30s in good health and CMV-seronegative. The chain carries TRBV28 and TRBJ1-1; TRBD1 matches 9 bases. Here the CDR3 reads CASSFLTGGIDTEAFF. The CDR3 region has the DNA TGTGCCAGCAGTTTTTTAACAGGGGGCATCGACACTGAAGCTTTCTTT.